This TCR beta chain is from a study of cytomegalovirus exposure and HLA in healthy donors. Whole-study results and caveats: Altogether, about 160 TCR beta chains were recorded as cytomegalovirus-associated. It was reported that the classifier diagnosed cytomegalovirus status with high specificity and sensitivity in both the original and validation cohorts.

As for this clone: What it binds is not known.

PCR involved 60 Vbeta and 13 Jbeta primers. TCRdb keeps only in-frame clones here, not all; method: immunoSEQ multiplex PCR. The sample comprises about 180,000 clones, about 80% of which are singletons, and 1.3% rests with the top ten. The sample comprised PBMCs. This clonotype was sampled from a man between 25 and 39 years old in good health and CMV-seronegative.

The CDR3 protein is CAWSGGPRESQYF. The CDR3 bases are TGTGCCTGGAGTGGGGGGCCCCGAGAGTCGCAGTATTTT. V is TRBV30 and J is TRBJ2-3, with a tentative D call TRBD1 (6 bases). Germline-derived CDR1 and CDR2 are GTSNPN and SVGIG (reference sequence). There are 13 residues in the CDR3. Trimming shortened V by 1 base and J by 10 bases, and 15 bases separated the two germline ends.